This entry features one T cell receptor (beta chain) sequence. Its antigen remains unidentified. The data belong to a study of tumor-infiltrating lymphocytes in primary liver carcinoma. General study results and limits: Left bulk and unsorted, the samples did not allow CD4+ and CD8+ repertoires to be compared.

The investigators made TCR beta cDNA from roughly 0.55 ug total RNA, using a constant-region primer. ARM-PCR, slightly modified, supplied the TCR beta libraries through three nested multiplex PCR rounds. With TRBV1-TRBV30 forward primers and a C-beta reverse primer, the first two PCR rounds were run for nine to eleven cycles each. TCRdb itself ran the multiplex PCR reads through MiXCR, one entry per CDR3 protein. The sample has approximately 310,000 distinct CDR3 sequences; over 55% are singletons. RNA isolated from unsorted whole blood supplied the blood RNA, with germline DNA also extracted. CDR1 is SGHNT, CDR2 YENEEA, per germline. V was shortened by 3 bases and J by 4 bases, with 16 bases between the two germline ends. The CDR3 extends over 15 amino acids.

This TCR came from a man aged 40-49 years with primary liver carcinoma and hepatitis B virus infection. V is TRBV11-3 and J is TRBJ2-7; TRBD2 is a possible D gene (5 bases). The sample consisted of peripheral blood. CDR3 DNA: TGTGCCAGCAGCTTGGACTGGGCTTCCATATACGAGCAGTACTTC. This encodes CASSLDWASIYEQYF. The complete variable domain, with remaining parts taken from reference TRBV11-3 and TRBJ2-7, reads EAGVVQSPRYKIIEKKQPVAFWCNPISGHNTLYWYLQNLGQGPELLIRYENEEAVDDSQLPKDRFSAERLKGVDSTLKIQPAELGDSAVYLCASSLDWASIYEQYFGPGTRLTVT.